This T cell receptor (beta chain) was recovered during a study of vaccination effects on CD4 cells after COVID-19. Culture proceeded for more than 8 days, and CD4+ T cells were then isolated. Each participant received a vaccine that was either BNT162b2 or mRNA-1273, given as two doses. TCRdb's copy holds only in-frame clones and misses some; the assay was immunoSEQ multiplex PCR. The table lists some 70,000 clones, less than 80% of them singletons, with more than 2% in the top ten. The V and J ends lost 6 bases and 11 bases respectively, with 20 bases between them. CDR3 length: 15 amino acids. Germline V lookup: CDR1 MNHEY, CDR2 SVGAGI. A note on this clone: Its specificity is not known.

This receptor was taken from a human donor who received a COVID-19 vaccine. V usage is TRBV6-5 and J usage is TRBJ1-6; no clear D gene. Sample: CD4+ T cells from PBMCs cultured without peptide, taken after COVID-19 vaccination. In DNA, the CDR3 is TGTGCCAGCAGCCGCGCCGACCCGGAGAAGACACCCCTCCACTTT. Amino acids: CASSRADPEKTPLHF.